These 18 T cell receptor beta chains were sequenced from one sample in a study of radiotherapy plus CTLA-4 blockade in lung cancer. Produced via immunoSEQ multiplex PCR; TCRdb's table is partial and in-frame only. This sample has tens of thousands of clones, with around 80% found just once. Sequenced here: peripheral blood, sampled from a patient treated with radiotherapy plus ipilimumab. Receptors were obtained from a human donor with non-small cell lung cancer who had a complete response to radiotherapy plus ipilimumab.

The chain is built from TRBV30 and TRBJ2-4, with a possible D match to TRBD2 (5 bases). This CDR3 region has 16 residues. Germline V gene data show CDR1 as GTSNPN and CDR2 as SVGIG (reference sequence). V lost 3 bases to trimming and J lost 0 bases, with 15 bases between them. CDR3 in amino acids: CAWRDGLALAKNIQYF. CDR3 coding DNA: TGTGCCTGGAGAGATGGGCTAGCCTTAGCCAAAAACATTCAGTACTTC.

The chain links TRBV18 to TRBJ1-3; weak D call: TRBD1 (6 bases). The length of the CDR3 is 14 residues. V was pared by 6 bases and J by 4 bases, with 13 bases between. The germline gives CDR1 KGHSH, CDR2 LQKENI. This CDR3 is CASSPGAAGNTIYF. The CDR3, as DNA: TGTGCCAGCTCCCCAGGGGCGGCCGGAAACACCATATATTTT. The full variable domain, with the rest looked up from reference TRBV18 and TRBJ1-3, is NAGVMQNPRHLVRRRGQEARLRCSPMKGHSHVYWYRQLPEEGLKFMVYLQKENIIDESGMPKERFSAEFPKEGPSILRIQQVVRGDSAAYFCASSPGAAGNTIYFGEGSWLTVV.

V gene TRBV4-1 combines with J gene TRBJ2-5; 9 bases are shared with TRBD1. Per the germline V gene, CDR1 is MGHRA and CDR2 is YSYEKL. CDR3 length equals 15 residues. Losses at the gene ends were 4 bases for V and 1 base for J; bases not matched to a gene: 4. The CDR3: CASSLGTGPQETQYF. CDR3 DNA sequence: TGCGCCAGCAGCCTTGGGACAGGGCCCCAAGAGACCCAGTACTTC.

V gene TRBV27 combines with J gene TRBJ2-3, with TRBD2 as a possible D gene (6 bases). The CDR3 loop spans 16 amino acids. Germline V gene lookup returns CDR1 MNHEY and CDR2 SMNVEV (reference sequence). V was shortened by 7 bases and J by 0 bases, with 17 bases between the two germline ends. This CDR3 reads CASTITSGSSTDTQYF. CDR3 coding DNA: TGTGCCAGCACCATAACTTCCGGGAGTAGCACAGATACGCAGTATTTT.

The gene calls are TRBV18 and TRBJ1-6, with D perhaps TRBD1 (6 bases). The CDR3 contains 15 residues. Looked up from germline, CDR1 is KGHSH and CDR2 is LQKENI. Between the trimmed V and J ends, which lost 3 bases and 5 bases, there was a span of 11 bases. CDR3 bases: TGTGCCAGCTCACCGGGCAGGGGTCATAATTCACCCCTCCACTTT. This codes for CASSPGRGHNSPLHF.

V is TRBV7-8 and J is TRBJ2-1, with D hard to call. CDR3 size: 16 residues. Trimming shortened V by 5 bases and J by 4 bases, and 18 bases separated the two germline ends. Germline V gives CDR1 SGHVS, CDR2 FQNEAQ. The CDR3 spells CASSPLRTGGYNEQFF. CDR3 bases: TGTGCCAGCAGCCCCCTACGCACGGGTGGGTACAATGAGCAGTTCTTC.

The table lists this clone with a count of one. The chain has TRBV7-9 and TRBJ2-2; the D is unclear. The germline CDR1 and CDR2 sequences are SEHNR and FQNEAQ (reference sequence). The CDR3 runs 17 residues. V was clipped by 6 bases and J by 0 bases, with 17 bases between them. The CDR3 DNA reads TGTGCCAGCAGGAACGGAATCGACTTAACGAACACCGGGGAGCTGTTTTTT. Its protein product is CASRNGIDLTNTGELFF.

CDR3: CASSQDVGVYEQYV. The CDR3 DNA reads as TGCGCCAGCAGCCAAGATGTTGGGGTCTACGAGCAGTACGTC. The chain employs TRBV4-1 and TRBJ2-7; D uncertain. The V gene lost 0 bases and the J gene lost 3 bases, with 9 bases spanning the gap. This CDR3 spans 14 amino acids. Germline V gene sequence: CDR1 MGHRA, CDR2 YSYEKL.

The rearrangement uses TRBV30 and TRBJ1-6; maybe TRBD1 (5 bases). V gave up 0 bases and J gave up 10 bases, with 16 bases separating them. The CDR3 is 15 amino acids. CDR1 GTSNPN and CDR2 SVGIG come from the germline V gene (reference sequence). CDR3 DNA sequence: TGTGCCTGGAGTGTACGCCCAGGGTATGACTCACCCCTCCACTTT. Its translation is CAWSVRPGYDSPLHF.

This clone was recorded once. The rearrangement joins TRBV2 to TRBJ2-7; the D gene could be TRBD1 or TRBD2 (5 bases each). V lost 0 bases, J lost 8 bases, and 20 bases lay in between. This CDR3 spans 16 amino acids. Germline values: CDR1 SNHLY, CDR2 FYNNEI. The CDR3 region has the DNA TGTGCCAGCAGTGAAGCGTGGGGCCGACGGGGCCAACAGCAGTACGTC. This sequence encodes CASSEAWGRRGQQQYV.

This chain joins TRBV4-3 and TRBJ2-3, with no clear D. There are 14 residues in the CDR3. V lost 0 bases to trimming and J lost 6 bases, with 10 bases between them. The V gene's germline CDR1 is LGHNA and CDR2 YSLEER. CDR3 in DNA: TGCGCCAGCAGCCAAGAACGATTAAGGGATACGCAGTATTTT. It is translated as CASSQERLRDTQYF.

This rearrangement joins TRBV6-5 to TRBJ2-5; 10 nucleotides line up with TRBD1. Germline V gene sequence: CDR1 MNHEY, CDR2 SVGAGI. The CDR3 totals 15 residues. V lost 7 bases, J lost 5 bases, and 10 bases stayed unmatched. The CDR3 nucleotides read TGTGCCAGCACTCAACTCGACAGGGGGCTTGAGACCCAGTACTTC. It specifies CASTQLDRGLETQYF.

V and J are TRBV2 and TRBJ1-4, with a possible D match to TRBD1 (5 bases). V gave up 8 bases and J gave up 3 bases, with 13 bases separating them. Germline V lookup: CDR1 SNHLY, CDR2 FYNNEI. This CDR3 has 14 residues. CDR3 in DNA: TGTGCCAGCGGGTCCGGGACGTCTAATGAAAAACTGTTTTTT. This encodes CASGSGTSNEKLFF.

J is TRBJ2-2 and V is TRBV30; TRBD2 is a possible D gene (6 bases). V dropped 3 bases and J dropped 0 bases, with 11 bases sitting between them. CDR3 length: 15 amino acids. Germline CDR1 is GTSNPN and CDR2 is SVGIG (reference sequence). For the CDR3, the DNA is TGTGCCTGGAGGAACCGGGACTCGAACACCGGGGAGCTGTTTTTT. This sequence encodes CAWRNRDSNTGELFF.

The chain joins TRBV10-3 to TRBJ1-5; D is unresolved. Per the germline V gene, CDR1 is ENHRY and CDR2 is SYGVKD. Trimming pared 0 bases from V and 0 bases from J, leaving 9 bases between. The CDR3 is 16 residues long. The chain's CDR3 is CAISESWGNSNQPQHF. CDR3 bases: TGTGCCATCAGTGAGTCCTGGGGAAATAGCAATCAGCCCCAGCATTTT.

This clone was counted only a few times. The chain uses TRBV19 and TRBJ2-6; TRBD1 is a possible D gene (5 bases). The germline V gene encodes CDR1 LNHDA and CDR2 SQIVND (reference sequence). V was pared by 3 bases and J by 0 bases, with 9 bases between. The CDR3 is made up of 16 amino acids. The CDR3 loop is CASSIIRVSGANVLTF. In DNA, the CDR3 is TGTGCCAGTAGTATTATCAGGGTCTCTGGGGCCAACGTCCTGACTTTC.

The sample holds one count of this clone. This chain links TRBV11-2 with TRBJ2-1, with TRBD2 identical over 9 bases. CDR3 length: 17 amino acids. V shed 4 bases, J shed 9 bases, and the junction held 16 bases outside the gene matches. Germline V lookup: CDR1 SGHAT, CDR2 FQNNGV. As DNA, the CDR3 is TGTGCCAGCAGCTCTGCTTTATTCGCGGGGGGGCAGAGTGAGCAGTTCTTC. It yields the protein CASSSALFAGGQSEQFF.

J is TRBJ2-3 and V is TRBV4-3, with 7 bases lining up with TRBD2. The CDR3 sequence is 16 residues long. V lost 4 bases and J lost 1; bases outside the gene matches: 8. CDR1 is LGHNA and CDR2 is YSLEER in the germline V gene. The CDR3 sequence is CASSRSGAGGTDTQYF. The CDR3 region has the DNA TGCGCCAGCAGCCGTAGCGGTGCGGGGGGCACAGATACGCAGTATTTT.